This T cell receptor beta chain originates from a study of T cell responses to AZD1222 COVID-19 vaccine. Only in-frame clones appear in the TCRdb table, and some are missing; sequencing was by immunoSEQ multiplex PCR. The table records some 150,000 clones, about 92% of them present only once. This CDR3 spans 18 amino acids. Germline CDR1 is LGHDT and CDR2 is YNNKEL (reference sequence). Trimming cost V 1 base and J 5 bases; bases outside gene matches: 13. The material was peripheral blood, obtained 28 days after the second AZD1222 dose. The receptor was isolated from an adult who received the AZD1222 COVID-19 vaccine. The gene calls are TRBV3-1 (or the pseudogene TRBV3-2) and TRBJ1-1; TRBD1 matches at 10 bases. The CDR3 loop reads CASSQGLRRDRGGTEAFF. CDR3 in DNA: TGTGCCAGCAGCCAAGGACTAAGACGGGACAGGGGTGGGACTGAAGCTTTCTTT.